The 17 T cell receptor beta chains given below trace back to one sample, sequenced in a study of Graves' ophthalmopathy and Graves' hyperthyroidism. Amplification targeted the TCR beta CDR3 regions, with RNA transcripts as the source material. A first-round RT-PCR used HTBI primers, followed by a second-round multiplex PCR. TCRdb re-derived calls from the multiplex PCR reads in MiXCR, one entry per CDR3 protein. The sample carries 240,000 or so distinct CDR3 sequences, around 45% recorded once. Sequencing used peripheral blood. The receptors here all came from an adult man with Graves' ophthalmopathy.

This clonotype was found a few times. The chain is built from TRBV6-5 and TRBJ2-7, with D perhaps matching TRBD2 (6 bases). CDR1 and CDR2 (germline): MNHEY, SVGAGI. V lost 7 bases and J 2 bases, leaving 18 bases between the germline ends. The CDR3 is made up of 15 amino acids. CDR3 sequence reads: CASTGVHSGTYEQYF. CDR3 DNA: TGTGCCAGCACCGGAGTCCATAGCGGAACCTACGAGCAGTACTTC.

The genes are TRBV30 and TRBJ2-3; TRBD1 agrees at 9 bases. The CDR3 contains 16 residues. J lost 2 bases, V lost 2 bases, and 8 bases had no gene match. The germline V gene encodes CDR1 GTSNPN and CDR2 SVGIG (reference sequence). As DNA, the CDR3 is TGTGCCTGGAGTACGGACAGGGGTATCTCCACAGATACGCAGTATTTT. Translated, it gives CAWSTDRGISTDTQYF.

Only a few counts were recorded for this clonotype. The rearrangement uses TRBV7-8 and TRBJ1-2; no firm D call. V was cut by 3 bases and J by 7 bases, with 9 bases left in between. CDR3 size: 12 residues. Germline V lookup: CDR1 SGHVS, CDR2 FQNEAQ. The CDR3 spells CASSFLGSGYTF. The CDR3 DNA reads as TGTGCCAGCAGCTTTTTGGGATCTGGCTACACCTTC.

This sequence joins TRBV5-1 and TRBJ2-2; 9 bases align to TRBD2. V was pared by 3 bases and J by 3 bases, with 3 bases of the junction left unmatched. Looked up from germline, CDR1 is SGHRS and CDR2 is YFSETQ. The CDR3 is 15 amino acids. Here the CDR3 DNA reads TGCGCCAGCAGCTCTAGCGGGGCTGACACCGGGGAGCTGTTTTTT. This encodes CASSSSGADTGELFF.

The chain links TRBV11-2 to TRBJ2-7; no clear D gene. The CDR3 runs to 13 residues. The V gene lost 5 bases and the J gene lost 4 bases, with 12 bases spanning the gap. Germline V gives CDR1 SGHAT, CDR2 FQNNGV. CDR3 DNA sequence: TGTGCCAGCAGCAAGGGTGGCGTTTACGAGCAGTACTTC. Its translation is CASSKGGVYEQYF.

Details on this clonotype: One junction end disagrees with the germline gene, perhaps due to a read error. The V and J genes are TRBV10-3 and TRBJ2-7; D is possibly TRBD1 (5 bases). Germline V lookup: CDR1 ENHRY, CDR2 SYGVKD. CDR3 size: 12 residues. CDR3 bases: TGTGCCAGCAGTTTAGGGGAATTCGAGCAGTACTTC. Its translation is CASSLGEFEQYF.

The chain is built from TRBV5-6 and TRBJ2-5, with 11 bases lining up with TRBD2. CDR3 length equals 15 residues. Germline values: CDR1 SGHDT, CDR2 YYEEEE. V gave up 4 bases and J gave up 3 bases; unmatched junction bases: 5. CDR3 nucleotide sequence: TGTGCCAGCAGCGGGATGACTAGCGGGGAAGAGACCCAGTACTTC. Its protein product is CASSGMTSGEETQYF.

This clonotype appeared a few times. The chain combines TRBV6-2 or TRBV6-3 with TRBJ2-7; possibly TRBD1 or TRBD2 for D (5 bases each). The V gene's germline CDR1 is MNHEY and CDR2 SVGEGT. This CDR3 spans 14 amino acids. The V end was cut by 5 bases, the J end by 3 bases, with 14 bases between. The CDR3 here is CASSPPGPNYEQYF. DNA of the CDR3: TGTGCCAGCAGTCCGCCGGGACCAAACTACGAGCAGTACTTC.

The rearrangement links TRBV19 to TRBJ1-1; 8 nucleotides line up with TRBD1. V shed 3 bases, J shed 6 bases, and the junction held 6 bases outside the gene matches. The length of the CDR3 is 14 residues. The germline gives CDR1 LNHDA, CDR2 SQIVND (reference sequence). CDR3 amino acids: CASSMDRASAEAFF. The CDR3 nucleotides are TGTGCCAGTAGTATGGACAGGGCGAGCGCTGAAGCTTTCTTT.

The chain is built from TRBV25-1 and TRBJ1-2; TRBD1 might be the D (5 bases). CDR3 length: 14 residues. The germline V gene encodes CDR1 MGHDK and CDR2 SYGVNS. With 6 bases removed from V and 4 bases from J, the gap between germline ends came to 15 bases. For the CDR3, the DNA is TGTGCCAGCAGCCGGGGACCTACCAGCTATGGCTACACCTTC. This codes for CASSRGPTSYGYTF.

J is TRBJ1-3 and V is TRBV7-2; D remains ambiguous. Looked up from germline, CDR1 is SGHTA and CDR2 is FQGNSA. The ends were cut back, 5 bases at V and 2 bases at J, with 13 bases in the middle. The CDR3 is 15 residues long. CDR3 sequence reads: CASSHPTIPGNTIYF. The CDR3 DNA follows: TGTGCCAGCAGCCACCCCACGATCCCTGGAAACACCATATATTTT.

This rearrangement joins TRBV20-1 to TRBJ2-7; 9 nucleotides line up with TRBD2. The V gene end was trimmed by 0 bases and the J gene end by 4 bases; junction bases not matched to a gene: 4. In germline, CDR1 is DFQATT, CDR2 SNEGSKA (reference sequence). CDR3 length: 14 residues. CDR3 sequence reads: CSAREGLAGYEQYF. The CDR3, as DNA: TGCAGTGCTAGAGAGGGACTAGCCGGTTACGAGCAGTACTTC.

This clonotype was seen a few times. This rearrangement joins TRBV7-2 to TRBJ2-7; D is unclear. Germline V gives CDR1 SGHTA, CDR2 FQGNSA. Deletions cut 4 bases from V and 3 bases from J, with 13 bases between. This CDR3 has 14 residues. DNA for the CDR3: TGTGCCAGCAGCTCCCGCCGAGAAAGCTACGAGCAGTACTTC. As protein: CASSSRRESYEQYF.

Worth noting for this clonotype: Just one base apart from a much larger clone, this may be a read error. V is TRBV19 and J is TRBJ1-5; D ambiguous. Trimming pared 2 bases from V and 6 bases from J, leaving 8 bases between. The CDR3 is 13 amino acids. Germline assignment: CDR1 LNHDA and CDR2 SQIVND (reference sequence). The CDR3 region is CASSIIWRQPQHF. The CDR3 coding sequence is TGTGCCAGTAGTATAATCTGGCGTCAGCCCCAGCATTTT.

This clonotype has more than one count but fewer than ten. The chain employs TRBV6-5 and TRBJ1-5, with D hard to call. The CDR3 runs 15 residues. From germline, CDR1 is MNHEY and CDR2 SVGAGI. Trimming took off 3 bases at V and 0 bases at J, with 9 bases between the two ends. The DNA of the CDR3 is TGTGCCAGCAGTTATCTCCCCAATAGCAATCAGCCCCAGCATTTT. This translates into CASSYLPNSNQPQHF.

The genes are TRBV12-3 or TRBV12-4 and TRBJ1-6; D unclear. V was cut by 0 bases and J by 4 bases, with 7 bases left in between. CDR3 length: 15 amino acids. CDR3 DNA: TGTGCCAGCAGTTTAGCACGCCAGTATAATTCACCCCTCCACTTT. Its protein is CASSLARQYNSPLHF.

J is TRBJ1-5 and V is TRBV6-5; 7 positions agree with TRBD1. J gave up 2 bases and V 2 bases, and 6 bases lay outside the gene matches. The CDR3 length is 16 residues. Germline-derived CDR1 and CDR2 are MNHEY and SVGAGI. The CDR3 spells CASSYTGTGGNQPQHF. The CDR3 DNA sequence: TGTGCCAGCAGTTACACTGGTACAGGGGGCAATCAGCCCCAGCATTTT.